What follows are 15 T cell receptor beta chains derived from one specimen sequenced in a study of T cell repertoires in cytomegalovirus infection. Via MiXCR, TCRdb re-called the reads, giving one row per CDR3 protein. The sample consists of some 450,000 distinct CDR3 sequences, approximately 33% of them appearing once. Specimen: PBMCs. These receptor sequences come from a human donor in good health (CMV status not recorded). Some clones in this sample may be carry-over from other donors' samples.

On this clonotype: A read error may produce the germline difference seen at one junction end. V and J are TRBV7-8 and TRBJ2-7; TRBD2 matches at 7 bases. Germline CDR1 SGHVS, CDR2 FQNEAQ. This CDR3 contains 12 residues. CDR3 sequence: CASSTSVHKHYF. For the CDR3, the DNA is TGTGCCAGCAGCACTAGCGTCCACAAGCATTACTTC.

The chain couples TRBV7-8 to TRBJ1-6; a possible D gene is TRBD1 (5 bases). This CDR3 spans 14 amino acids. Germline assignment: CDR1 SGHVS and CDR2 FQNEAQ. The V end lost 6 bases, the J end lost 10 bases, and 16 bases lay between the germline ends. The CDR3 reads CASSKDSAKSPLHF. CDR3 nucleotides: TGTGCCAGCAGTAAAGACAGCGCGAAATCACCCCTCCACTTT.

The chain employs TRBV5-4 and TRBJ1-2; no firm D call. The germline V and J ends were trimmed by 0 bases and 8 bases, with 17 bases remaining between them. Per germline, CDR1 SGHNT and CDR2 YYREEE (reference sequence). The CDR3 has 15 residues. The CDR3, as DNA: TGTGCCAGCAGCTTGGCGTACGAGCCCTTATCCGGCTACACCTTC. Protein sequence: CASSLAYEPLSGYTF.

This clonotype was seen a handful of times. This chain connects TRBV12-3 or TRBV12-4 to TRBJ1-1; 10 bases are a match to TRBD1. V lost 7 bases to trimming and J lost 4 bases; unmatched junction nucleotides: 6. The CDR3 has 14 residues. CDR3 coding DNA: TGTGCCAGCACTGTGGACAGGGGGATCACTGAAGCTTTCTTT. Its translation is CASTVDRGITEAFF.

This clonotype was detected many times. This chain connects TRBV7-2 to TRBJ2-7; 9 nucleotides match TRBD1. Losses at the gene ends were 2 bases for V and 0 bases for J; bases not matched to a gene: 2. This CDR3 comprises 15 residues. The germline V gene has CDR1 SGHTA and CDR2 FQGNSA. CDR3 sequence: CASSLRDRVSYEQYF. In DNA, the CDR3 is TGTGCCAGCAGCTTAAGGGACAGGGTCTCCTACGAGCAGTACTTC.

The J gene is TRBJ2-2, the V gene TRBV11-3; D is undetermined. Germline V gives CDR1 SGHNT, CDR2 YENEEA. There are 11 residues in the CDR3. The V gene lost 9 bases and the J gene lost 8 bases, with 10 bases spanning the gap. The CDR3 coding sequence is TGTGCCAGAAGCCTGGCGGGGGAGCTGTTTTTT. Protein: CARSLAGELFF.

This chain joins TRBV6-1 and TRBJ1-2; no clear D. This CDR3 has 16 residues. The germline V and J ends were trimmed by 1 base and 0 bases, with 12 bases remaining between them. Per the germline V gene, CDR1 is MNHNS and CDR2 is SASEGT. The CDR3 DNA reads TGTGCCAGCAGTGAAGTGGGAAGGACTCCTAACTATGGCTACACCTTC. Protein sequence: CASSEVGRTPNYGYTF.

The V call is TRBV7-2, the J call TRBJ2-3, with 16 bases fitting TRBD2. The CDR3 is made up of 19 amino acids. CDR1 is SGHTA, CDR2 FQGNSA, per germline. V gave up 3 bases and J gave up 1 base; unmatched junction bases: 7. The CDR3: CASSLGLAGGPGGTDTQYF. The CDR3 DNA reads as TGTGCCAGCAGCTTGGGACTAGCGGGGGGGCCGGGGGGCACAGATACGCAGTATTTT.

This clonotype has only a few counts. The CDR3: CSARDPGGQSNQPQHF. The CDR3 DNA follows: TGCAGTGCTAGAGACCCGGGGGGACAGAGCAATCAGCCCCAGCATTTT. The rearrangement joins TRBV20-1 to TRBJ1-5, with 7 positions matching TRBD1. Germline V gene sequence: CDR1 DFQATT, CDR2 SNEGSKA (reference sequence). The CDR3 spans 16 residues. V dropped 0 bases and J dropped 1; count of bases not matched to a gene: 6.

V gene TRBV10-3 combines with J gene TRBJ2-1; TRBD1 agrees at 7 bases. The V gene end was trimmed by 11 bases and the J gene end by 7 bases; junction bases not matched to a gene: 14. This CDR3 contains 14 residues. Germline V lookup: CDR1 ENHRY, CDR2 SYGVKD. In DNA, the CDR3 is TGTGCCTCTCGCCGGGACAGAGAAACAAATGAGCAGTTCTTC. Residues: CASRRDRETNEQFF.

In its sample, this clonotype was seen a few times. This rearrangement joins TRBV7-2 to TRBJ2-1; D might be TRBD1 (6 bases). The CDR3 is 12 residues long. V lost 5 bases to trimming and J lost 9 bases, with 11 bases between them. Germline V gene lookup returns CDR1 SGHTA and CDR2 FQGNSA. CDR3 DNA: TGTGCCAGCAGCAACAGGGTCAGTGAGCAGTTCTTC. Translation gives CASSNRVSEQFF.

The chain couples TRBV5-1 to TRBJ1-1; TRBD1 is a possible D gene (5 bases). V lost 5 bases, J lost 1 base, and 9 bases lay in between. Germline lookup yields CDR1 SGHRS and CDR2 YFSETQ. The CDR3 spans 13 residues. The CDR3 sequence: CASREQENTEAFF. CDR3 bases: TGCGCCAGCAGGGAACAGGAGAACACTGAAGCTTTCTTT.

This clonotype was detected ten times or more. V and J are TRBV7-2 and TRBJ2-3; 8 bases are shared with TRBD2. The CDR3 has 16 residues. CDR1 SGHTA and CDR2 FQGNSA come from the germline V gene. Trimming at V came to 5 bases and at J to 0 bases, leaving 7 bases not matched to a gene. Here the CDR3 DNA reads TGTGCCAGCAGCAAAATCGGGGGGGCCAGCACAGATACGCAGTATTTT. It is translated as CASSKIGGASTDTQYF.

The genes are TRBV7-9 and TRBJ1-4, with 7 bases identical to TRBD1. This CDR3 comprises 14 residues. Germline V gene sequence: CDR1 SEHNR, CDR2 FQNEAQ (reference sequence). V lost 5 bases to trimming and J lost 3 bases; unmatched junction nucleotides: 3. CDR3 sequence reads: CASSQDRSNEKLFF. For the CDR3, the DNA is TGTGCCAGCAGCCAGGACAGGTCTAATGAAAAACTGTTTTTT.

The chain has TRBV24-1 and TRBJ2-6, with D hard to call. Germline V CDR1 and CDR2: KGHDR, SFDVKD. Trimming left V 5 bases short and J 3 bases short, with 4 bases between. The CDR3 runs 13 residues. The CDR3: CATSAGGANVLTF. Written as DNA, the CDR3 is TGTGCCACCAGTGCAGGTGGGGCCAACGTCCTGACTTTC.